These T cell receptor beta chains were read from a single sample in a study of cytomegalovirus exposure and HLA in healthy donors. Sequenced by immunoSEQ multiplex PCR; TCRdb stores in-frame clones only, minus some. The table has around 98,000 clones, about four fifths seen once; the top ten hold 3% to 4%. Source material: PBMCs. The source is a woman aged 40 to 50 in good health and CMV-seronegative. Each CDR3 is given with its conserved first and last residue. The D gene is left open where the match is weak. Only part of the rows carry a size: once, few, many, or a class if the clone is expanded.

CDR3 protein,CDR3 DNA,clone size,V gene,J gene,D gene,CDR3 length
CASGRDRGQGEYGYTF,TGCGCCAGCGGTCGGGACAGGGGGCAAGGGGAATATGGCTACACCTTC,.,TRBV5-1,TRBJ1-2,TRBD1,16
CSVEVGRGVRTEAFF,TGCAGCGTTGAGGTCGGCAGGGGGGTTAGGACTGAAGCTTTCTTT,.,TRBV29-1,TRBJ1-1,TRBD1,15
CASSFLRPENSQPQHF,TGTGCCAGCTCCTTCCTCCGGCCGGAAAACAGTCAGCCCCAGCATTTT,few,TRBV18,TRBJ1-5,.,16
CASSLGGGASDTQYF,TGTGCCAGCAGCTTAGGCGGGGGGGCCTCAGATACGCAGTATTTT,.,TRBV5-8,TRBJ2-3,TRBD2,15
CASSLAGTTIAGYEQYF,TGTGCCAGCAGCTTAGCTGGGACTACCATAGCCGGGTACGAGCAGTACTTC,once,TRBV7-2,TRBJ2-7,TRBD2,17
CASSQADSSYEQYF,TGCGCCAGCAGCCAAGCAGACAGCTCCTACGAGCAGTACTTC,.,TRBV4-1,TRBJ2-7,.,14
CASSYGTGTGELFF,TGTGCCAGCAGTTATGGGACAGGCACCGGGGAGCTGTTTTTT,.,TRBV6-5,TRBJ2-2,TRBD1,14
CASSLPGQGLPGELFF,TGTGCCAGCAGCTTACCGGGACAGGGTCTTCCCGGGGAGCTGTTTTTT,.,TRBV5-6,TRBJ2-2,TRBD1,16
CASSTPGSGQPQHF,TGTGCCAGTAGTACGCCAGGGTCGGGCCAGCCCCAGCATTTT,.,TRBV19,TRBJ1-5,.,14
CSVPGTGGEKLFF,TGCAGCGTTCCCGGGACAGGGGGTGAAAAACTGTTTTTT,.,TRBV29-1,TRBJ1-4,TRBD1,13
CASGPAGTQYF,TGCGCCAGCGGCCCCGCCGGGACCCAGTACTTC,.,TRBV4-1,TRBJ2-5,.,11
CASADRDTEAFF,TGTGCCAGCGCGGACAGGGACACTGAAGCTTTCTTT,few,TRBV5-4,TRBJ1-1,TRBD1,12
CASSQTGVLGTEAFF,TGTGCCAGCAGCCAGACCGGGGTTCTTGGCACTGAAGCTTTCTTT,.,TRBV25-1,TRBJ1-1,.,15
CASTTPGTGKLYEQYF,TGTGCCAGCACAACACCAGGGACAGGGAAACTCTACGAGCAGTACTTC,.,TRBV28,TRBJ2-7,TRBD1,16
CASNDRGSQETQYF,TGTGCCAGCAACGACCGGGGGTCCCAAGAGACCCAGTACTTC,.,TRBV25-1,TRBJ2-5,.,14
CASSPGQGKGNYEQYF,TGTGCCAGCAGCCCCGGACAGGGTAAGGGAAACTACGAGCAGTACTTC,.,TRBV9,TRBJ2-7,TRBD1,16
CASSYQGRGLAGRTDTQYF,TGTGCCAGCAGCTACCAGGGCCGGGGACTAGCGGGAAGAACAGATACGCAGTATTTT,few,TRBV5-4,TRBJ2-3,TRBD2,19
CASSSQRPGSSGGYTF,TGTGCCAGCAGTTCTCAGAGGCCAGGGTCGTCAGGAGGCTACACCTTC,.,TRBV28,TRBJ1-2,.,16
CASSLEQGGETQYF,TGCGCCAGCAGCTTGGAACAGGGCGGCGAGACCCAGTACTTC,.,TRBV5-1,TRBJ2-5,.,14
CASREAGLRQPQHF,TGTGCCAGCAGAGAAGCGGGGTTAAGGCAGCCCCAGCATTTT,.,TRBV27,TRBJ1-5,.,14
CASSLAGGQSNEQFF,TGTGCCAGCAGCTTGGCGGGGGGGCAATCCAATGAGCAGTTCTTC,.,TRBV5-4,TRBJ2-1,TRBD2,15
CASCRGDTGELFF,TGTGCCAGTTGTCGGGGGGACACCGGGGAGCTGTTTTTT,.,TRBV19,TRBJ2-2,TRBD2,13
CAWSDGTSGPNEQFF,TGTGCCTGGAGTGACGGAACTAGCGGGCCTAATGAGCAGTTCTTC,.,TRBV30,TRBJ2-1,TRBD2,15
CACGATTVGYTF,TGTGCCTGTGGGGCCACGACCGTGGGCTACACCTTC,once,TRBV30,TRBJ1-2,.,12
CASTRDRPNYGYTF,TGTGCCAGCACCAGGGACAGACCTAACTATGGCTACACCTTC,.,TRBV6-5,TRBJ1-2,TRBD1,14
CASSRGNTGELFF,TGTGCCAGCTCCAGGGGGAACACCGGGGAGCTGTTTTTT,.,TRBV19,TRBJ2-2,.,13
CASKVAGYQETQYF,TGTGCCAGCAAGGTAGCGGGGTACCAAGAGACCCAGTACTTC,.,TRBV6-5,TRBJ2-5,TRBD2,14
CASRAGERDNSPLHF,TGTGCCAGTAGGGCAGGGGAAAGGGATAATTCACCCCTCCACTTT,.,TRBV19,TRBJ1-6,.,15
CASSPGTVNEAFF,TGTGCCAGCAGCCCAGGGACAGTTAATGAAGCTTTCTTT,.,TRBV7-6,TRBJ1-1,TRBD1,13
CASSSRDIWSGELFF,TGTGCCAGCAGCTCTCGGGACATTTGGAGCGGGGAGCTGTTTTTT,few,TRBV13,TRBJ2-2,.,15
CASRAGTGDTRGSPLHF,TGCGCCAGCAGAGCCGGGACCGGCGATACCAGGGGGTCACCCCTCCACTTT,.,TRBV5-1,TRBJ1-6,TRBD1,17
CASSLVGPNQPQHF,TGTGCCAGCAGCTTGGTGGGGCCCAATCAGCCCCAGCATTTT,.,TRBV5-6,TRBJ1-5,.,14
CASSGSSYEQYF,TGTGCCAGCAGCGGGAGCTCCTACGAGCAGTACTTC,.,TRBV5-6,TRBJ2-7,.,12
CASSRYSGEGSPLHF,TGTGCCAGCTCCCGGTATTCGGGGGAAGGTTCACCCCTCCACTTT,.,TRBV18,TRBJ1-6,.,15
CASSQDSSAGGNQETQYF,TGCGCCAGCAGCCAAGATAGCTCAGCGGGGGGGAACCAAGAGACCCAGTACTTC,.,TRBV4-1,TRBJ2-5,TRBD2,18
CASSQDLFEQGEEQYF,TGTGCCAGCAGCCAAGATTTATTCGAACAGGGGGAAGAGCAGTACTTC,.,TRBV4-2,TRBJ2-7,TRBD1,16
CASSRSQGQREGETQYF,TGTGCCAGCAGCCGATCGCAGGGCCAGCGGGAGGGAGAGACCCAGTACTTC,.,TRBV5-4,TRBJ2-5,TRBD2,17
CATSREDILGNTIYF,TGTGCCACCAGCAGAGAAGACATCCTTGGAAACACCATATATTTT,.,TRBV15,TRBJ1-3,.,15
CASMAGSLSGANVLTF,TGTGCCAGCATGGCAGGGTCCCTCTCTGGGGCCAACGTCCTGACTTTC,.,TRBV2,TRBJ2-6,.,16
CASRRQGFGYGYTF,TGCGCCAGCAGGCGACAGGGTTTCGGCTATGGCTACACCTTC,.,TRBV23-1,TRBJ1-2,TRBD1,14
CAAAGPGGEVVFF,TGTGCCGCAGCGGGACCGGGGGGCGAAGTAGTTTTCTTT,few,TRBV4-2,TRBJ1-1,.,13
CASTEQTVGPQHF,TGTGCCAGCACCGAACAGACCGTCGGGCCCCAGCATTTT,.,TRBV19,TRBJ1-5,.,13
CASSEGGQGANEQFF,TGTGCCAGCAGTGAAGGGGGACAGGGGGCGAATGAGCAGTTCTTC,once,TRBV25-1,TRBJ2-1,TRBD1,15
CASSPTEYYEQYF,TGTGCCAGCAGCCCTACAGAATACTACGAGCAGTACTTC,.,TRBV7-9,TRBJ2-7,.,13
CAISESDRGNYGYTF,TGTGCCATCAGTGAGTCGGACAGGGGCAACTATGGCTACACCTTC,once,TRBV10-3,TRBJ1-2,TRBD1,15
CASSQDPSGGVREQFF,TGCGCCAGCAGCCAAGATCCCAGCGGGGGGGTTCGGGAGCAGTTCTTC,few,TRBV4-3,TRBJ2-1,TRBD2,16
CASSLTGNSNQPQHF,TGTGCCAGCAGCTTGACAGGGAATAGCAATCAGCCCCAGCATTTT,.,TRBV7-2,TRBJ1-5,TRBD1,15